Below are 30 T cell receptor beta chains sequenced from a single sample in a study of blood T cell repertoires in COVID-19. Profiled with immunoSEQ multiplex PCR; TCRdb holds only in-frame clones, not every one. The data hold fewer than 200,000 clones, with around 83% observed a single time. Sequenced: peripheral blood. These receptors came from a woman in her fifties or sixties with acute or convalescent COVID-19.

The chain recombines TRBV7-3 with TRBJ1-1; D unresolved. The V end was cut by 5 bases, the J end by 11 bases, with 15 bases between. CDR1 and CDR2 (germline): SGHTA, FQGTGA. The CDR3 length is 12 residues. CDR3 protein: CASSPDGIDAFF. The CDR3 region has the DNA TGTGCCAGCAGCCCAGACGGGATTGACGCTTTCTTT.

About this clone: Different DNA sequences within this sample yield the same CDR3. The chain couples TRBV6-5 to TRBJ1-4; unclear D gene. The CDR3 loop spans 15 amino acids. Germline V gives CDR1 MNHEY, CDR2 SVGAGI. Trimming took 0 bases from V and 3 from J, leaving 8 bases between them. The CDR3 region has the DNA TGTGCCAGCAGTTACTCGACGGGGTCTAATGAAAAACTGTTTTTT. Its protein is CASSYSTGSNEKLFF.

This chain connects TRBV18 to TRBJ2-7; 13 bases are shared with TRBD2. V shed 3 bases, J shed 4 bases, and the junction held 15 bases outside the gene matches. The CDR3 loop spans 19 amino acids. Germline V gives CDR1 KGHSH, CDR2 LQKENI. The CDR3 nucleotides read TGTGCCAGCTCACCCGCCGGACAGACTGCGGGACTAGCGGGATACGAGCAGTACTTC. It is translated as CASSPAGQTAGLAGYEQYF.

The rearrangement joins TRBV25-1 to TRBJ1-5; 7 bases align to TRBD1. CDR1 and CDR2 (germline): MGHDK, SYGVNS. V dropped 6 bases and J dropped 6; count of bases not matched to a gene: 8. The CDR3 has 14 amino acids. The CDR3 sequence is CASSRQGGTQPQHF. The CDR3 bases are TGTGCCAGCAGCAGACAGGGCGGAACTCAGCCCCAGCATTTT. The variable domain in full, with the rest retrieved from reference TRBV25-1 and TRBJ1-5, is EADIYQTPRYLVIGTGKKITLECSQTMGHDKMYWYQQDPGMELHLIHYSYGVNSTEKGDLSSESTVSRIRTEHFPLTLESARPSHTSQYLCASSRQGGTQPQHFGDGTRLSIL.

The chain is built from TRBV28 and TRBJ2-3; TRBD2 agrees at 10 bases. Trimming cost V 10 bases and J 2 bases; bases outside gene matches: 15. The CDR3 has 17 residues. CDR1 MDHEN and CDR2 SYDVKM come from the germline V gene. The DNA of the CDR3 is TGTGCCATCACCCGAGCGGGAGGGCCTGCCTACACAGATACGCAGTATTTT. Translating gives CAITRAGGPAYTDTQYF. Combining the CDR3 with reference TRBV28 and TRBJ2-3 gives the whole variable domain DVKVTQSSRYLVKRTGEKVFLECVQDMDHENMFWYRQDPGLGLRLIYFSYDVKMKEKGDIPEGYSVSREKKERFSLILESASTNQTSMYLCAITRAGGPAYTDTQYFGPGTRLTVL.

This clone was counted ten times or more. V usage is TRBV20-1 and J usage is TRBJ2-1, with 8 nucleotides matching TRBD2. Trimming removed 3 bases from V and 13 bases from J; junction bases left unmatched: 5. Germline V gene lookup returns CDR1 DFQATT and CDR2 SNEGSKA (reference sequence). The CDR3 is made up of 11 amino acids. CDR3 protein: CSARGLGEQFF. The CDR3 DNA reads TGCAGTGCTAGGGGACTAGGGGAACAGTTCTTC.

The rearrangement uses TRBV2 and TRBJ1-2; D is perhaps TRBD1 (5 bases). From germline, CDR1 is SNHLY and CDR2 FYNNEI. The CDR3 sequence is 16 residues long. V lost 8 bases and J 4 bases, leaving 23 bases between the germline ends. The CDR3 sequence is CASYFGDSTNLYGYTF. The CDR3, as DNA: TGTGCCAGCTACTTCGGTGACAGCACCAACCTCTATGGCTACACCTTC.

The chain couples TRBV28 to TRBJ1-5, with D unclear. Per germline, CDR1 MDHEN and CDR2 SYDVKM. Trimming shortened V by 11 bases and J by 6 bases, and 11 bases separated the two germline ends. This CDR3 comprises 11 residues. CDR3 coding DNA: TGTGCCTGCGGCAGAATTCAGCCCCAGCATTTT. It encodes CACGRIQPQHF.

This sequence joins TRBV5-8 and TRBJ1-5; D perhaps matches TRBD1 (5 bases). CDR1 is SGHTS, CDR2 YDEGEE, per germline. The germline V and J ends were trimmed by 4 bases and 2 bases, with 10 bases remaining between them. CDR3 length: 14 residues. CDR3 in amino acids: CASSDGTRNQPQHF. The CDR3 bases are TGTGCCAGCAGCGACGGGACTCGCAATCAGCCCCAGCATTTT.

The chain links TRBV6-6 to TRBJ2-7; D may be TRBD1 (6 bases). Trimming shortened V by 6 bases and J by 3 bases, and 9 bases separated the two germline ends. The CDR3 has 12 amino acids. CDR1 and CDR2 (germline): MNHNY, SVGAGI (reference sequence). The CDR3 protein is CASSLDSYEQYV. For the CDR3, the DNA is TGTGCCAGCAGCTTGGACAGCTACGAGCAGTACGTC.

The CDR3 spells CASSFPGSYNEQFF. CDR3 nucleotide sequence: TGTGCCAGCAGTTTCCCCGGCTCCTACAATGAGCAGTTCTTC. The chain carries TRBV27 and TRBJ2-1; D gene ambiguous. CDR1 and CDR2 from the germline V gene are MNHEY and SMNVEV (reference sequence). V was clipped by 3 bases and J by 0 bases, with 6 bases between them. This CDR3 is 14 amino acids long.

The chain is built from TRBV11-3 and TRBJ2-1, with D possibly being TRBD2 (6 bases). CDR1 SGHNT and CDR2 YENEEA come from the germline V gene. V lost 2 bases to trimming and J lost 10 bases, with 6 bases between them. This CDR3 contains 11 residues. The CDR3 DNA sequence: TGTGCCAGCAGCTTAAGCGGGGAGCAGTTCTTC. It is translated as CASSLSGEQFF.

The genes are TRBV5-1 and TRBJ2-5; 12 nucleotides agree with TRBD1. CDR1 and CDR2 (germline): SGHRS, YFSETQ. J was trimmed by 5 bases and V by 4 bases; bases with no gene match: 6. The CDR3 contains 15 residues. The CDR3 loop is CASSIGTGGAETQYF. The CDR3 nucleotides are TGCGCCAGCAGCATCGGGACAGGGGGCGCGGAGACCCAGTACTTC.

This chain connects TRBV2 to TRBJ2-1; a weak D match, TRBD1 (6 bases). Deletions cut 11 bases from V and 6 bases from J, with 14 bases between. Looked up from germline, CDR1 is SNHLY and CDR2 is FYNNEI. This CDR3 is 12 amino acids long. CDR3 in DNA: TGTGCCGGGCAGGGGTTTGGCAATGAGCAGTTCTTC. This encodes CAGQGFGNEQFF.

This clone has only one observation. The V call is TRBV9, the J call TRBJ1-5; 8 bases are shared with TRBD1. This CDR3 has 15 amino acids. Germline-derived CDR1 and CDR2 are SGDLS and YYNGEE. J lost 7 bases, V lost 1 base, and 7 bases had no gene match. The CDR3 loop reads CASSVHGQGDQPQHF. The CDR3 bases are TGTGCCAGCAGCGTACATGGACAGGGAGACCAGCCCCAGCATTTT.

The chain employs TRBV2 and TRBJ1-1; D gene ambiguous. Germline values: CDR1 SNHLY, CDR2 FYNNEI. Trimming cost V 8 bases and J 8 bases, with 18 bases left between them. The CDR3 extends over 13 amino acids. CDR3 DNA: TGTGCCAGCTCCCTTCGTACCTCAGGAGAAGCTTTCTTT. The encoded protein is CASSLRTSGEAFF.

This clone was counted a single time. The chain combines TRBV21-1 with TRBJ1-6; TRBD1, the table's D call, was not compared with the DNA. TRBV21-1 is a recognized pseudogene. This CDR3 contains 17 residues. The CDR3 DNA reads TGTGCCAGCCTCTACTCGACAGGGGGTGGATATAATTCACCCCTCCACTTT. Its translation is CASLYSTGGGYNSPLHF.

The chain recombines TRBV19 with TRBJ2-1, with 11 bases that match TRBD2. The length of the CDR3 is 15 residues. V shed 9 bases and J 4 bases; nucleotides not matched to a gene: 8. From germline, CDR1 is LNHDA and CDR2 SQIVND (reference sequence). In nucleotides, the CDR3 is TGTGCCAGCACTAGCGGGAGTTCGTTTTACAATGAGCAGTTCTTC. It translates to CASTSGSSFYNEQFF.

This clone was observed many times. The gene calls are TRBV15 and TRBJ1-2; a possible D gene is TRBD1 (6 bases). The CDR3 has 14 amino acids. Germline V gives CDR1 LNHNV, CDR2 YYDKDF (reference sequence). Trimming removed 3 bases at V and 6 bases at J, with 14 bases between. The CDR3 DNA reads as TGTGCCACCAGCAGCCGGACTTCAGGGGATGGCTACACCTTC. This translates into CATSSRTSGDGYTF.

The chain has TRBV10-3 and TRBJ1-1, with TRBD1 matching over 12 bases. The CDR3 sequence is 15 residues long. The junction had 8 bases not matched to a gene; V was cut back by 6 bases and J by 6 bases. Germline assignment: CDR1 ENHRY and CDR2 SYGVKD. This chain's CDR3 is CAIRIPGQGASEAFF. The CDR3 nucleotides are TGTGCCATCAGGATACCGGGACAGGGGGCTTCTGAAGCTTTCTTT.

This sequence joins TRBV5-8 and TRBJ1-3; D unresolved. V was pared by 2 bases and J by 8 bases, with 14 bases between. This CDR3 spans 14 amino acids. Per the germline V gene, CDR1 is SGHTS and CDR2 is YDEGEE. CDR3 in DNA: TGTGCCAGCAGCTTACCGAGAGGGATGGACACCATATATTTT. It specifies CASSLPRGMDTIYF.

The chain joins TRBV5-1 to TRBJ2-5; 12 nucleotides agree with TRBD2. V dropped 4 bases and J dropped 6; count of bases not matched to a gene: 4. Germline V gives CDR1 SGHRS, CDR2 YFSETQ. The CDR3 sequence is 14 residues long. CDR3 DNA sequence: TGCGCCAGCAGCGCTGGGACTAGCGGGCAGACCCAGTACTTC. As protein: CASSAGTSGQTQYF.

V gene TRBV2 combines with J gene TRBJ1-2, with a weak D call TRBD1 (5 bases). CDR3 length: 16 residues. Germline-derived CDR1 and CDR2 are SNHLY and FYNNEI. The V end lost 1 base, the J end lost 0 bases, and 12 bases lay between the germline ends. CDR3 loop: CASSEVRTPTNYGYTF. CDR3 bases: TGTGCCAGCAGTGAAGTCCGGACACCTACTAACTATGGCTACACCTTC. Full variable domain (remainder filled in from reference TRBV2 and TRBJ1-2): EPEVTQTPSHQVTQMGQEVILRCVPISNHLYFYWYRQILGQKVEFLVSFYNNEISEKSEIFDDQFSVERPDGSNFTLKIRSTKLEDSAMYFCASSEVRTPTNYGYTFGSGTRLTVV.

This sequence joins TRBV5-1 and TRBJ2-5; weak D call: TRBD2 (6 bases). V lost 3 bases to trimming and J lost 4 bases, with 13 bases between them. The CDR3 runs to 14 residues. Germline V gene data show CDR1 as SGHRS and CDR2 as YFSETQ. CDR3 sequence (DNA): TGCGCCAGCAGCTCCGGGGGAGTGAGAGAGACCCAGTACTTC. This codes for CASSSGGVRETQYF.

The chain is built from TRBV10-3 and TRBJ2-7, with 12 bases matching TRBD2. The CDR3 is 19 residues long. The V gene end was trimmed by 0 bases and the J gene end by 1 base; junction bases not matched to a gene: 10. Germline CDR1 reads ENHRY; CDR2 reads SYGVKD. The CDR3 sequence: CAISESIGLAGSTSYEQYV. CDR3 in DNA: TGTGCCATCAGTGAGTCGATTGGACTAGCGGGAAGCACGTCCTACGAGCAGTACGTC.

The chain couples TRBV5-5 to TRBJ1-5, with D maybe TRBD1 (5 bases). V gave up 0 bases and J gave up 3 bases, with 13 bases separating them. The germline V gene encodes CDR1 SGHKS and CDR2 YYEKEE (reference sequence). The CDR3 spans 16 residues. The CDR3 DNA is TGTGCCAGCAGCTTGGGACAAGGGGTCAACAATCAGCCCCAGCATTTT. Amino acid sequence: CASSLGQGVNNQPQHF.

The chain is built from TRBV6-5 and TRBJ2-2; 10 bases align to TRBD2. The CDR3 spans 14 residues. J lost 4 bases, V lost 10 bases, and 6 bases had no gene match. Per germline, CDR1 MNHEY and CDR2 SVGAGI. The CDR3 spells CATEREGSTGELFF. The CDR3 region has the DNA TGTGCCACCGAGCGGGAGGGCAGCACCGGGGAGCTGTTTTTT.

The chain carries TRBV19 and TRBJ1-1; TRBD1 is a possible D gene (5 bases). V was trimmed by 5 bases and J by 1 base, leaving 14 bases between them. Per the germline V gene, CDR1 is LNHDA and CDR2 is SQIVND (reference sequence). The CDR3 runs 15 residues. CDR3 region: CASSAPGGPNTEAFF. The CDR3 bases are TGTGCCAGTAGTGCCCCCGGGGGTCCGAACACTGAAGCTTTCTTT. Full variable domain (rest looked up from reference TRBV19 and TRBJ1-1): DGGITQSPKYLFRKEGQNVTLSCEQNLNHDAMYWYRQDPGQGLRLIYYSQIVNDFQKGDIAEGYSVSREKKESFPLTVTSAQKNPTAFYLCASSAPGGPNTEAFFGQGTRLTVV.

The V and J genes are TRBV28 and TRBJ2-2, with a possible D match to TRBD1 (5 bases). The germline V gene has CDR1 MDHEN and CDR2 SYDVKM. CDR3 length equals 13 residues. V shed 9 bases and J shed 7 bases, with 15 bases lying between them. CDR3 sequence reads: CASSPGQGGELFF. The CDR3, as DNA: TGTGCCAGTAGTCCAGGGCAAGGCGGGGAGCTGTTTTTT.

The chain carries TRBV15 and TRBJ1-2, with TRBD1 as a possible D gene (6 bases). In germline, CDR1 is LNHNV, CDR2 YYDKDF (reference sequence). This CDR3 has 13 amino acids. Deletions cut 6 bases from V and 8 bases from J, with 16 bases between. DNA for the CDR3: TGTGCCACCAGTCCACAGGGCTCTTGGGGCTACACCTTC. Its protein is CATSPQGSWGYTF.